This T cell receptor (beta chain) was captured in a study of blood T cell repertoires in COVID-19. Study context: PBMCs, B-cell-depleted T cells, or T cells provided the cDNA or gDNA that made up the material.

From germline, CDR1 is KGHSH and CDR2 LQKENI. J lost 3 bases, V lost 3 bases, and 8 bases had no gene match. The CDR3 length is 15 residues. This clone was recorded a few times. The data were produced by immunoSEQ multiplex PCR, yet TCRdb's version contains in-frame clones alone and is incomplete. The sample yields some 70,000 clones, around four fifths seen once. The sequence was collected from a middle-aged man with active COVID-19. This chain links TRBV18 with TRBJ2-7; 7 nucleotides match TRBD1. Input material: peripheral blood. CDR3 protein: CASSPTGVKDYEQYF. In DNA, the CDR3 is TGTGCCAGCTCACCCACAGGGGTTAAGGACTACGAGCAGTACTTC.